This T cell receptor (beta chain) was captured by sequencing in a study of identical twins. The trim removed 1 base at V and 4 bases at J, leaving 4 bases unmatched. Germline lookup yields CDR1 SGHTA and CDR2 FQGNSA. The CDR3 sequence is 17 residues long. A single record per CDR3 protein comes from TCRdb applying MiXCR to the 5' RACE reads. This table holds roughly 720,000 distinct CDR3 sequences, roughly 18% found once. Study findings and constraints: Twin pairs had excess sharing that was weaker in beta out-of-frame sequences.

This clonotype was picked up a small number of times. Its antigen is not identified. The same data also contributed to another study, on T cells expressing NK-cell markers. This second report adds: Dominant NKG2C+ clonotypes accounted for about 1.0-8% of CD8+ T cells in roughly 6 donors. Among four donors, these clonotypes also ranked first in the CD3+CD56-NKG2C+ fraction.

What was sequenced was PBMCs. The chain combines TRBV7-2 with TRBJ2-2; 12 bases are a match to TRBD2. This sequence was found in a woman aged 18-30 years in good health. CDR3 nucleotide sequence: TGTGCCAGCAGCTTAGGGACTAGCGGGGCCCCCACCGGGGAGCTGTTTTTT. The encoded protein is CASSLGTSGAPTGELFF.